The source of this T cell receptor (beta chain) is a study of early T cells in non-severe SARS-CoV-2 infection. This clonotype was found a few times. The antigen is not known. Unique molecular identifiers were affixed to single, distinct cDNA molecules. MiXCR was run by TCRdb on the 5' RACE reads, yielding one entry per CDR3 protein. The repertoire holds approximately 81,000 distinct CDR3 sequences, with 13% as singletons. Study-wide findings and caveats: VDJdb-based matching was biased toward anti-spike CD8 responses and missed private and CD4 specificities.

J lost 6 bases, V lost 6 bases, and 7 bases had no gene match. The CDR3 is made up of 13 amino acids. Germline CDR1 MNHNY, CDR2 SVGAGI (reference sequence). Specimen: whole blood. The receptor's source is an adult who was a healthcare worker with PCR-confirmed SARS-CoV-2 infection or an uninfected control (not recorded which). This chain connects TRBV6-6 to TRBJ1-2; 7 bases are a match to TRBD1. CDR3 bases: TGTGCCAGCAGCAACAGGGGAGGGGATGGCTACACCTTC. Protein: CASSNRGGDGYTF.